This T cell receptor beta chain was identified in a study of vaccination and CD4 T cells after COVID-19. The CDR3 loop spans 16 amino acids. V was cut by 3 bases and J by 2 bases, with 18 bases left in between. Germline V gene data show CDR1 as DFQATT and CDR2 as SNEGSKA (reference sequence). Sequencing of cultured CD4+ T cell DNA used the Oncomine TCR Beta short-read assay. TCRdb called the PCR reads again in MiXCR, with one record for every CDR3 protein. This sample carries about 12,000 distinct CDR3 sequences, roughly 60% of them seen once, and the ten largest clones take approximately 24%. Treatment meaning: roughly 11-day PBMC culture with coronavirus spike peptide pools or control peptides (ViraFEST assay). About this clonotype itself: Its antigen is undetermined.

The receptor comes from a human donor who had recovered from COVID-19. The sequenced sample was CD4+ T cells from blood, cultured in vitro. V is TRBV20-1 and J is TRBJ2-3, with no clear D. The CDR3 bases are TGCAGTGCTAGGGCCCGGGTAGGCGCATCCACAGATACGCAGTATTTT. Protein: CSARARVGASTDTQYF.